This is a list of T cell receptor beta chains from one sample in a study of identical twins. TCRdb used MiXCR to reprocess the 5' RACE reads, holding one entry per CDR3 protein. The table includes more than 1.5 million distinct CDR3 sequences, about 31% detected once. The sequencing input was cord blood. All receptors come from a newborn girl in good health. CDR3s include the opening cysteine and the closing phenylalanine or tryptophan. The D gene is left open where the match is weak. Some rows mark clone size as missing; the rest say once, few, many or name a class of expanded clone.

>-|TRBV5-1|few|TRBJ1-4
TGCGCCAGCAGCGGCCCGACGGAGTTGCTGTTTTTT
CASSGPTELLFF
>-|TRBV6-1|few|TRBJ1-2
TGTGCCAGCACGCGCTCTTATAACTATGGCTACACCTTC
CASTRSYNYGYTF
>-|TRBV27|few|TRBJ1-6
TGTGCCAGCAGTTTATACAGGAGTAGGTCCCCCCTCCACTTT
CASSLYRSRSPLHF
>TRBD1|TRBV5-1|few|TRBJ2-5
TGCGCCAGCAGCCCATTGGACAGGCGAGAGACCCAGTACTTC
CASSPLDRRETQYF
>-|TRBV7-2|-|TRBJ1-4
TGTGCCAGCAGCTTAGGTTCGCGCGAAAAACTGTTTTTT
CASSLGSREKLFF
>-|TRBV6-1|-|TRBJ1-2
TGTGCCAGCAGTCCAAGGGGGTGGGGTAACTATGGCTACACCTTC
CASSPRGWGNYGYTF
>-|TRBV28|few|TRBJ1-1
TGTGCCAGCAGTTCTCTTCCGGGAAGCGCTGAAGCTTTCTTT
CASSSLPGSAEAFF
>TRBD2|TRBV28|-|TRBJ2-3
TGTGCCAGCAGGCGCACGACTAGCGCGGACACAGATACGCAGTATTTT
CASRRTTSADTDTQYF
>TRBD1|TRBV29-1|-|TRBJ1-2
TGCAGCGTTGTAAGGGACAGGGGTGGCTATGGCTACACCTTC
CSVVRDRGGYGYTF
>TRBD1|TRBV9|-|TRBJ2-5
TGTGCCAGCAGCGTAAGGACAGGGTTGGAGACCCAGTACTTC
CASSVRTGLETQYF
>-|TRBV20-1|few|TRBJ2-5
TGCAGTGCTACCGGGACTTTCCAAGAGACCCAGTACTTC
CSATGTFQETQYF
>-|TRBV6-1|few|TRBJ1-2
TGTGCCAGCAGTGAGGGCCCAGCGAACTATGGCTACACCTTC
CASSEGPANYGYTF
>-|TRBV29-1|few|TRBJ2-3
TGCGGGGGGGGCGTAGTCACAGATACGCAGTATTTT
CGGGVVTDTQYF
>TRBD2|TRBV29-1|many|TRBJ2-1
TGCAGCACGAGGACTAGCTCCTACAATGAGCAGTTCTTC
CSTRTSSYNEQFF
>-|TRBV7-2|many|TRBJ2-3
TGTGCCAGCAGCTTACGTGTATCCAGGACAGTCATTCCGAGGGCGCAGTATTTT
CASSLRVSRTVIPRAQYF
>-|TRBV7-2|-|TRBJ2-5
TGTGCCAGCAGCTTAGTGGCGACTAGACGCGAGACCCAGTACTTC
CASSLVATRRETQYF
>-|TRBV20-1|few|TRBJ2-2
TGCAGTGCTAGAGATCCCCAGCGATGGAACACCGGGGAGCTGTTTTTT
CSARDPQRWNTGELFF
>TRBD2|TRBV2|few|TRBJ2-1
TGTGCCAGCCGCGGGGGTCCCTCCTACAATGAGCAGTTCTTC
CASRGGPSYNEQFF
>-|TRBV20-1|-|TRBJ2-7
TGCAGTGCCCTGAGGACGGAGCCCTACGAGCAGTACTTC
CSALRTEPYEQYF
>-|TRBV20-1|-|TRBJ2-7
TGCAGTGCTAGGGGCGGCGGGGGCAATGAGCAGTACTTC
CSARGGGGNEQYF
>-|TRBV18|few|TRBJ2-1
TGTGCCAGCTCACCAACTTCGGGGGGCCGCAGCTACAATGAGCAGTTCTTC
CASSPTSGGRSYNEQFF
>-|TRBV20-1|-|TRBJ2-3
TGCAGTGTTACCCTGGCTAGCGTAAGCACAGATACGCAGTATTTT
CSVTLASVSTDTQYF
>-|TRBV28|-|TRBJ2-7
TGTGCCAGCAGAGGGTGGTATGCTTCTTCGAGCTCCTACGAGCAGTACTTC
CASRGWYASSSSYEQYF